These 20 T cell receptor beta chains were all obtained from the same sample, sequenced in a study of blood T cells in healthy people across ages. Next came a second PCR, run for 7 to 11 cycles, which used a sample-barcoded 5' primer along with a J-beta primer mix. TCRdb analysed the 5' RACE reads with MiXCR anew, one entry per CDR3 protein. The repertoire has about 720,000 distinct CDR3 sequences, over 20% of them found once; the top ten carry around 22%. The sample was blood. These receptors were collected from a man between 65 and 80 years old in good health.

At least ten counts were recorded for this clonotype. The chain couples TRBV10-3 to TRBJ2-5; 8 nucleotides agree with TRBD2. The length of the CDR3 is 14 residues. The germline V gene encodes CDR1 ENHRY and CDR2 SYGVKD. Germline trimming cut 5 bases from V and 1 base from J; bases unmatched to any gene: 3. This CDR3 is CAISSGTSQETQYF. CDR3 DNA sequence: TGTGCCATCAGTTCCGGGACTAGCCAAGAGACCCAGTACTTC.

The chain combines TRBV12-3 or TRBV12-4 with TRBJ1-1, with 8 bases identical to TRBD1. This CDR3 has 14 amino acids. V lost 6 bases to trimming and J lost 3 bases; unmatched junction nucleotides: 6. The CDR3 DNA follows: TGTGCCAGCAGCCTGGGACAGGCCCACACTGAAGCTTTCTTT. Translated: CASSLGQAHTEAFF.

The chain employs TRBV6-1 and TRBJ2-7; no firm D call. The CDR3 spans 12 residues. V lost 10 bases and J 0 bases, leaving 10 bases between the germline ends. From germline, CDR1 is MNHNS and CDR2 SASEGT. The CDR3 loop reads CAIWSISYEQYF. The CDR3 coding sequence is TGTGCCATCTGGTCGATCTCCTACGAGCAGTACTTC.

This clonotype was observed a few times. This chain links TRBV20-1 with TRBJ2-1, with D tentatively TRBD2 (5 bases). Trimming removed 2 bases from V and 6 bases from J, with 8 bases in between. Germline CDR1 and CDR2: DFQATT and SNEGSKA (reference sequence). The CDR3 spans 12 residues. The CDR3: CSARSGVNEQFF. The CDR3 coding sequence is TGCAGTGCTAGATCCGGGGTCAATGAGCAGTTCTTC.

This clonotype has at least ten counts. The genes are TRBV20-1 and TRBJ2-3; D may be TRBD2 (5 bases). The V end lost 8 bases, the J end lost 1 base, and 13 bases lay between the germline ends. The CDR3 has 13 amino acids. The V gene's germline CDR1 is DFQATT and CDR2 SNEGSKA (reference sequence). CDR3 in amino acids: CSSWTGGTDTQYF. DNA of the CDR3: TGCAGTTCCTGGACCGGGGGCACAGATACGCAGTATTTT.

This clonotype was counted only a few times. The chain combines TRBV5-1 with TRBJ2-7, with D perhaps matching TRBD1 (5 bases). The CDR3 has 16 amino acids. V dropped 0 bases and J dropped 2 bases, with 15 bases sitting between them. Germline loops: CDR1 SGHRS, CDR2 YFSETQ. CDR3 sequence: CASSLGGRGSTYEQYF. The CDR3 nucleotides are TGCGCCAGCAGCTTGGGGGGAAGGGGCTCTACCTACGAGCAGTACTTC.

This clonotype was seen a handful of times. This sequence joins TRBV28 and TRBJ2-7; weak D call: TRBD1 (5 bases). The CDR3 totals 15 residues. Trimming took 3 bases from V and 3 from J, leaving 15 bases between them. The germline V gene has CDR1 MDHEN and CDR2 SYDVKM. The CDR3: CASSFPWGRDYEQYF. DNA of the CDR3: TGTGCCAGCAGTTTCCCCTGGGGCAGGGACTACGAGCAGTACTTC.

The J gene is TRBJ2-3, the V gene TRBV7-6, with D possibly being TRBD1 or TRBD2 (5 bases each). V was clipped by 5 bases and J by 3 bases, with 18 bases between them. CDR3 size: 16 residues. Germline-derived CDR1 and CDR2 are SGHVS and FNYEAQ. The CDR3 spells CASSRFRAGRTDTQYF. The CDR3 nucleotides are TGTGCCAGCAGCCGTTTTAGGGCAGGGAGAACAGATACGCAGTATTTT.

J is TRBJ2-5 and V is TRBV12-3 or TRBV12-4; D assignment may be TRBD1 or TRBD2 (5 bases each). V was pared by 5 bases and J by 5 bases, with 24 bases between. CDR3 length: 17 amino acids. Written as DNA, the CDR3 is TGTGCCAGCAGTCCGGGACGGCGCGGGCCCTTTTTGGAGACCCAGTACTTC. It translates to CASSPGRRGPFLETQYF.

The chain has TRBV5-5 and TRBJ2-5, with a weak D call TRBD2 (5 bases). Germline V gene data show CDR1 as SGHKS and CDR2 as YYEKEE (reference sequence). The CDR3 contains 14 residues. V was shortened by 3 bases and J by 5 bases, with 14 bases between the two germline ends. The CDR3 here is CASSSTATRETQYF. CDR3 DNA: TGTGCCAGCAGCTCGACCGCCACTAGGGAGACCCAGTACTTC. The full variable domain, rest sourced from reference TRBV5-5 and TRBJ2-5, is DAGVTQSPTHLIKTRGQQVTLRCSPISGHKSVSWYQQVLGQGPQFIFQYYEKEERGRGNFPDRFSARQFPNYSSELNVNALLLGDSALYLCASSSTATRETQYFGPGTRLLVL.

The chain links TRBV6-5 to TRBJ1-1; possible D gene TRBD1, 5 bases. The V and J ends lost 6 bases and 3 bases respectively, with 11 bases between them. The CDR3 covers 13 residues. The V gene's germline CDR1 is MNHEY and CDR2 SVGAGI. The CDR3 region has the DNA TGTGCCAGCAGGCCCGACAGAGACACTGAAGCTTTCTTT. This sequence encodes CASRPDRDTEAFF.

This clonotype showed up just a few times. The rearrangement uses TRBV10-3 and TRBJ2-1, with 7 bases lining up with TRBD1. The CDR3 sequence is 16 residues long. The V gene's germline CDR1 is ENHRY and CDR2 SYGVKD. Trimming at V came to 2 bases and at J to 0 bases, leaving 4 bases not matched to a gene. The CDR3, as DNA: TGTGCCATCAGTGAGAGGGACAGAAACTCCTACAATGAGCAGTTCTTC. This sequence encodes CAISERDRNSYNEQFF.

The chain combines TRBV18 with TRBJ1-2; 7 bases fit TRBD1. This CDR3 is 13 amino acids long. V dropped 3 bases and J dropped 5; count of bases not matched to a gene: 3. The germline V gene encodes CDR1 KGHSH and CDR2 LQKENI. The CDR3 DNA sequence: TGTGCCAGCTCACCGGACAGGCAATATGGCTACACCTTC. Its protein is CASSPDRQYGYTF.

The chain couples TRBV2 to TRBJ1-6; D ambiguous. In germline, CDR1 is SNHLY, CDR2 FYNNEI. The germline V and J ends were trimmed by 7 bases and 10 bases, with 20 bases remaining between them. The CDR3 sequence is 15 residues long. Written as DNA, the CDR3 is TGTGCCAGCACTCCTTCGGGCAGTGGCAAATCACCCCTCCACTTT. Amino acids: CASTPSGSGKSPLHF.

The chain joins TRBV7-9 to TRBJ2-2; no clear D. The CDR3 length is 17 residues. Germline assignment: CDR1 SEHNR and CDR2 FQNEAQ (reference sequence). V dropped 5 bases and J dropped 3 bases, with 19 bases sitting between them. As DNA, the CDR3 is TGTGCCAGCAGCCCCCTCCTATCGTCGGTCGACACCGGGGAGCTGTTTTTT. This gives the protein CASSPLLSSVDTGELFF.

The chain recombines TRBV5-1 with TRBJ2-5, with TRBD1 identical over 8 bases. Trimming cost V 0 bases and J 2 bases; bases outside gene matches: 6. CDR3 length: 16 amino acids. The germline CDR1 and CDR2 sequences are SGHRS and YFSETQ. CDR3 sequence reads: CASSLEQGVFQETQYF. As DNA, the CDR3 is TGCGCCAGCAGCTTGGAACAGGGGGTTTTTCAAGAGACCCAGTACTTC.

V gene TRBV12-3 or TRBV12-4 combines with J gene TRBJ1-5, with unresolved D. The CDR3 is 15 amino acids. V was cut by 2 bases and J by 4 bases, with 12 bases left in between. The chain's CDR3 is CASSLYGDANQPQHF. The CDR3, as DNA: TGTGCCAGCAGTTTATACGGGGATGCAAATCAGCCCCAGCATTTT.

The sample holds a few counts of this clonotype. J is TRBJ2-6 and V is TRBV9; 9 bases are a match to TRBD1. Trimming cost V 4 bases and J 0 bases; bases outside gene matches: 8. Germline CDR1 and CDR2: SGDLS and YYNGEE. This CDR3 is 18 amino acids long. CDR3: CASSPRQGGSSGANVLTF. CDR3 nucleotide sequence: TGTGCCAGCAGCCCCCGACAGGGGGGAAGCTCTGGGGCCAACGTCCTGACTTTC.

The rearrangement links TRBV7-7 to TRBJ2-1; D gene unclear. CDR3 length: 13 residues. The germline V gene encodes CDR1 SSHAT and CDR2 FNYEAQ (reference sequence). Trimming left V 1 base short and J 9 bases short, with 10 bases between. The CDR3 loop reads CASSLEGASEQFF. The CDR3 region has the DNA TGTGCCAGCAGCTTAGAAGGCGCAAGTGAGCAGTTCTTC. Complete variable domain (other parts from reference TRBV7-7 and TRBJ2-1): GAGVSQSPRYKVTKRGQDVTLRCDPISSHATLYWYQQALGQGPEFLTYFNYEAQPDKSGLPSDRFSAERPEGSISTLTIQRTEQRDSAMYRCASSLEGASEQFFGPGTRLTVL.

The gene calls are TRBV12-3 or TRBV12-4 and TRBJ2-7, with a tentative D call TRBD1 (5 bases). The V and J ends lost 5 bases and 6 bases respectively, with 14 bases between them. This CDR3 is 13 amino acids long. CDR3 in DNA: TGTGCCAGCAGTCTCACAGTTCAGGGCGAGCAGTACGTC. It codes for CASSLTVQGEQYV.